The rows below give T cell receptor beta chains drawn from one sample of a study of a mutant IDH1 vaccine in newly diagnosed glioma. These receptors' targets are unknown. This table comes from immunoSEQ multiplex PCR, and its TCRdb copy is limited to in-frame clones, with some not included. This sample carries about 84,000 clones, over 75% of them seen once, and the ten largest clones take approximately 5.6%. The sequenced sample was PBMCs, obtained from a glioma patient whose treatment included an IDH1 peptide vaccine. These TCRs come from a man aged 35-49 years with glioma. Both conserved end residues are part of each CDR3. Clone size is shown for a subset of rows, as once, few, many or a class of expanded clone.

v_gene	abundance	j_gene	CDR3aa
TRBV4-2	-	TRBJ2-5	CASSQDLEGPKTQYF
TRBV5-1	-	TRBJ2-2	CASSSTGELFF
TRBV9	-	TRBJ2-5	CASSVLPFSGQETQYF
TRBV27	-	TRBJ1-5	CASSSVGNQPQHF
TRBV5-1	-	TRBJ2-7	CASSVDRVSSYEQYF
TRBV4-2	-	TRBJ1-2	CASSQETGAGGYTF
TRBV29-1	-	TRBJ2-3	CSVEGSTDTQYF
TRBV7-9	-	TRBJ2-5	CASSGLGIAGGRETQYF
TRBV21-1	-	TRBJ2-4	CASSKGKNPPLGKLAKNIQYF
TRBV5-4	-	TRBJ2-2	CASSDPKGGLDTGELFF
TRBV27	few	TRBJ1-5	CASSLTVRLPQHF